A selection of T cell receptor beta chains follows, all from one sample in a study of blood T cell repertoires in COVID-19. Profiled with immunoSEQ multiplex PCR; TCRdb holds only in-frame clones, not every one. The data contain under 300,000 clones, 70% to 90% of them singletons. Material for sequencing was peripheral blood. These receptors all stem from a young man with active or convalescent COVID-19. CDR3s include the opening cysteine and the closing phenylalanine or tryptophan. The order of the fields is J gene, clone size, V gene, D gene, CDR3 DNA, CDR3 protein. A D gene is named only where the DNA matches it firmly. Part of the rows lack a size; the others show once, few, many or a class for expanded clones.

j_call: TRBJ2-4
clone_size: -
v_call: TRBV5-4
d_call: -
cdr3_nt: TGTGCCAGCAGCTCCAGTTTAGCCAAAAACATTCAGTACTTC
cdr3_aa: CASSSSLAKNIQYF

j_call: TRBJ1-6
clone_size: -
v_call: TRBV3-1/TRBV3-2
d_call: TRBD1
cdr3_nt: TGTGCCAGCAGCCAAAGGGACAGGGATAATTCACCCCTCCACTTT
cdr3_aa: CASSQRDRDNSPLHF

j_call: TRBJ1-1
clone_size: -
v_call: TRBV4-3
d_call: -
cdr3_nt: TGCGCCAGCAGCCAAGATTTGGGGAGCACTGAAGCTTTCTTT
cdr3_aa: CASSQDLGSTEAFF

j_call: TRBJ2-7
clone_size: -
v_call: TRBV10-1
d_call: -
cdr3_nt: TGCGCCAGCAGTGATAATACAGACGAGCAGTACTTC
cdr3_aa: CASSDNTDEQYF

j_call: TRBJ2-5
clone_size: -
v_call: TRBV5-4
d_call: -
cdr3_nt: TGTGCCAGCAGCTCCCCTCAAGAGACCCAGTACTTC
cdr3_aa: CASSSPQETQYF

j_call: TRBJ2-1
clone_size: -
v_call: TRBV2
d_call: -
cdr3_nt: TGTGCCAGCAGTGGTTTCGGAGGGAGCTCCTACAATGAGCAGTTCTTC
cdr3_aa: CASSGFGGSSYNEQFF

j_call: TRBJ2-7
clone_size: -
v_call: TRBV11-3
d_call: -
cdr3_nt: TGTGCCAGCAGCTTCTCTACCTACTATTCCTACGAGCAGTACTTC
cdr3_aa: CASSFSTYYSYEQYF

j_call: TRBJ2-2
clone_size: -
v_call: TRBV5-1
d_call: -
cdr3_nt: TGCGCCAGCAGCTTGGCCTCGACTAGCGGGGAGCTGTTTTTT
cdr3_aa: CASSLASTSGELFF

j_call: TRBJ2-2
clone_size: -
v_call: TRBV7-3
d_call: TRBD2
cdr3_nt: TGTGCCAGCAGGAGCGGGAAGGACACCGGGGAGCTGTTTTTT
cdr3_aa: CASRSGKDTGELFF

j_call: TRBJ1-2
clone_size: -
v_call: TRBV6-2/TRBV6-3
d_call: -
cdr3_nt: TGTGCCAGCAGTTACTACGCACTAGACAATGGCTACACCTTC
cdr3_aa: CASSYYALDNGYTF

j_call: TRBJ1-1
clone_size: -
v_call: TRBV12-5
d_call: -
cdr3_nt: TGTGCTAGTGGTTCGTACCTTGGGGGGATCACTGAAGCTTTCTTT
cdr3_aa: CASGSYLGGITEAFF

j_call: TRBJ1-2
clone_size: -
v_call: TRBV30
d_call: TRBD1
cdr3_nt: TGTGCCTGGCACATACAGGGGGAAGGCTACACCTTC
cdr3_aa: CAWHIQGEGYTF

j_call: TRBJ1-5
clone_size: -
v_call: TRBV12-2
d_call: -
cdr3_nt: TGTGCAAGTCCGGACAGGGAAGGGAATCAGCCCCAGCATTTT
cdr3_aa: CASPDREGNQPQHF

j_call: TRBJ2-3
clone_size: -
v_call: TRBV9
d_call: TRBD2
cdr3_nt: TGTGCCAGCAGGCGCGGGGGGCTTCTTACAGATACGCAGTATTTT
cdr3_aa: CASRRGGLLTDTQYF

j_call: TRBJ1-2
clone_size: -
v_call: TRBV14
d_call: -
cdr3_nt: TGTGCCAGCAGCCAAGGGGGCGCGTCCGGCTACACCTTC
cdr3_aa: CASSQGGASGYTF

j_call: TRBJ1-5
clone_size: -
v_call: TRBV11-2
d_call: -
cdr3_nt: TGTGCCAGCAGCTTAGCAGGGGAACAGCCCCAGCATTTT
cdr3_aa: CASSLAGEQPQHF

j_call: TRBJ2-3
clone_size: -
v_call: TRBV11-3
d_call: -
cdr3_nt: TGTGCCAGCAGCTTTATTCGGACAGATACGCAGTATTTT
cdr3_aa: CASSFIRTDTQYF

j_call: TRBJ2-1
clone_size: -
v_call: TRBV11-2
d_call: -
cdr3_nt: TGTGCCAGCAGCCCATTCGGACGGAGGAATGAGGAGCAGTTCTTC
cdr3_aa: CASSPFGRRNEEQFF

j_call: TRBJ2-5
clone_size: -
v_call: TRBV27
d_call: TRBD2
cdr3_nt: TGTGCCAGCAGTCGACTAGCCCGACAAGAGACCCAGTACTTC
cdr3_aa: CASSRLARQETQYF

j_call: TRBJ1-1
clone_size: -
v_call: TRBV5-1
d_call: TRBD1
cdr3_nt: TGCGCCAGCAGCTTGGAGGGGACAGGGGATAGTGAAGCTTTCTTT
cdr3_aa: CASSLEGTGDSEAFF

j_call: TRBJ1-6
clone_size: -
v_call: TRBV28
d_call: -
cdr3_nt: TGTGCCAGCAGCCCGCATAGCAACAATTCACCCCTCCACTTT
cdr3_aa: CASSPHSNNSPLHF

j_call: TRBJ1-4
clone_size: -
v_call: TRBV2
d_call: -
cdr3_nt: TGTGCCAGCAGCGAGTGGGCGGGAAACGAAAAACTGTTTTTT
cdr3_aa: CASSEWAGNEKLFF

j_call: TRBJ1-5
clone_size: -
v_call: TRBV4-1
d_call: TRBD1
cdr3_nt: TGCGCCAGCAGCCAAGCCGGGACAGGGAATCAGCCCCAGCATTTT
cdr3_aa: CASSQAGTGNQPQHF

j_call: TRBJ2-3
clone_size: -
v_call: TRBV7-2
d_call: -
cdr3_nt: TGTGCCAGCAGCCTAAAACGCCCAGATACGCAGTATTTT
cdr3_aa: CASSLKRPDTQYF

j_call: TRBJ2-5
clone_size: -
v_call: TRBV6-5
d_call: TRBD1
cdr3_nt: TGTGCCAGCATGGTCAGGGGGCTGGAGACCCAGTACTTC
cdr3_aa: CASMVRGLETQYF

j_call: TRBJ1-2
clone_size: -
v_call: TRBV5-1
d_call: TRBD1
cdr3_nt: TGCGCCAGCAGCTGGGACAGCTATGGCTACACCTTC
cdr3_aa: CASSWDSYGYTF

j_call: TRBJ2-1
clone_size: -
v_call: TRBV4-1
d_call: -
cdr3_nt: TGCGCCAGCAGCCAATTCCGGGACTCCTACAATGAGCAGTTCTTC
cdr3_aa: CASSQFRDSYNEQFF

j_call: TRBJ2-1
clone_size: -
v_call: TRBV12-3/TRBV12-4
d_call: -
cdr3_nt: TGTGCCAGCAGTTTTGGGACAGAGCAGTTCTTC
cdr3_aa: CASSFGTEQFF

j_call: TRBJ2-7
clone_size: -
v_call: TRBV12-5
d_call: TRBD2
cdr3_nt: TGTGCTAGTGGTCCCCTACTAGCGGGGGGCACCTACGAGCAGTACTTC
cdr3_aa: CASGPLLAGGTYEQYF

j_call: TRBJ2-3
clone_size: -
v_call: TRBV11-2
d_call: -
cdr3_nt: TGTGCCAGCAGCTCCCCCCCCGGAGATACGCAGTATTTT
cdr3_aa: CASSSPPGDTQYF

j_call: TRBJ2-3
clone_size: few
v_call: TRBV19
d_call: TRBD2
cdr3_nt: TGTGCCAGTAGAACGACTAGCGGACGCACAGATACGCAGTATTTT
cdr3_aa: CASRTTSGRTDTQYF

j_call: TRBJ1-2
clone_size: -
v_call: TRBV28
d_call: -
cdr3_nt: TGTGCCAGCAGTTTAAGTACAGGGCGGGGGCGGCTCTATGGCTACACCTTC
cdr3_aa: CASSLSTGRGRLYGYTF

j_call: TRBJ2-7
clone_size: -
v_call: TRBV6-2/TRBV6-3
d_call: -
cdr3_nt: TGTGCCAGCAGTCTCTCAGGGGCGGTGCAGTACTTC
cdr3_aa: CASSLSGAVQYF

j_call: TRBJ2-7
clone_size: -
v_call: TRBV19
d_call: -
cdr3_nt: TGTGCCAGTAGTATATCGTTCGGTCTAGCGAGTTACGAGCAGTACTTC
cdr3_aa: CASSISFGLASYEQYF

j_call: TRBJ2-2
clone_size: -
v_call: TRBV9
d_call: -
cdr3_nt: TGTGCCAGCAGCGTTAATCCATTGATGGCGGTGAACACCGGGGAGCTGTTTTTT
cdr3_aa: CASSVNPLMAVNTGELFF

j_call: TRBJ1-1
clone_size: -
v_call: TRBV5-4
d_call: -
cdr3_nt: TGTGCCAGCAGCTTAATAGGGAGGAACACTGAAGCTTTCTTT
cdr3_aa: CASSLIGRNTEAFF

j_call: TRBJ2-3
clone_size: -
v_call: TRBV2
d_call: TRBD2
cdr3_nt: TGTGCCAGCAGTGAAGAACGGAGACTAGCCCAGTATTTT
cdr3_aa: CASSEERRLAQYF

j_call: TRBJ2-3
clone_size: -
v_call: TRBV5-6
d_call: TRBD2
cdr3_nt: TGTGCCAGCAGCTTACTAGCGGGAGCGCAGTATTTT
cdr3_aa: CASSLLAGAQYF

j_call: TRBJ2-1
clone_size: -
v_call: TRBV11-3
d_call: TRBD2
cdr3_nt: TGTGCCAGCAGCCCTCGGGGAGGAGCGGGAGAGGGAGGCAATGAGCAGTTCTTC
cdr3_aa: CASSPRGGAGEGGNEQFF

j_call: TRBJ2-5
clone_size: once
v_call: TRBV10-3
d_call: TRBD2
cdr3_nt: TGTGCCACCACTAGCGGGAGCTCATACGAGACCCAGTACTTC
cdr3_aa: CATTSGSSYETQYF

j_call: TRBJ1-2
clone_size: -
v_call: TRBV4-1
d_call: -
cdr3_nt: TGCGCCAGCAGCCAGGCCGGGTTGCGGCTTGGGTATGGCTACACCTTC
cdr3_aa: CASSQAGLRLGYGYTF

j_call: TRBJ2-6
clone_size: -
v_call: TRBV5-1
d_call: -
cdr3_nt: TGCGCCAGCAGCTTCTACTCAGGGGCCAACGTCCTGACTTTC
cdr3_aa: CASSFYSGANVLTF